What follows is one T cell receptor (beta chain) and its context. Per the authors' pipeline: Amplification with reference gene primers provided the estimates of nucleated cell counts. This table comes from immunoSEQ multiplex PCR, and its TCRdb copy is limited to in-frame clones, with some not included. The DNA gave D and trimming, while V, J and clone size come from that table. The sample lists approximately 220,000 clones, approximately 84% seen once, with roughly 2.3% in the top ten. V was pared by 7 bases and J by 5 bases, with 9 bases between. The CDR3 runs 13 residues. Germline V gene lookup returns CDR1 MNHEY and CDR2 SVGAGI. These data are taken from a study of blood T cell repertoires in COVID-19. Study in general: Spain, Italy and the United States supplied samples that represented acute and convalescent COVID-19. The analysed material was cDNA or gDNA that came from T cells, B-cell-depleted T cells, or PBMCs.

This receptor was obtained from a woman between 55 and 75 years old with acute or convalescent COVID-19. The J gene is TRBJ1-6, the V gene TRBV6-5; D is unresolved. The sample taken for sequencing was peripheral blood. The CDR3 nucleotides are TGTGCCAGCAAGCGGTTTAATAATTCACCCCTCCACTTT. This encodes CASKRFNNSPLHF.